The rows below give T cell receptor beta chains drawn from one sample of a study of T cells in Graves' hyperthyroidism and ophthalmopathy. MiXCR, run by TCRdb on the multiplex PCR reads, gives a single entry per CDR3 protein. Seen here are nearly 600,000 distinct CDR3 sequences, 12% to 15% observed once, and the top ten hold 7% to 9%. Sequencing was performed on blood. The receptor set was obtained from a woman between 18 and 30 years old with Graves' ophthalmopathy. Both conserved end residues are part of each CDR3. The D gene is left open where the match is weak. Some rows have no size entry. The others give once, few or many, or a class for an expanded clone.

clone_size j_call v_call d_call cdr3_nt cdr3_aa
many TRBJ1-1 TRBV19 - TGTGCCAGTAGTATCCAATTGGGGGAAGTAAAAGCTTTCTTT CASSIQLGEVKAFF
few TRBJ1-3 TRBV3-1 - TGTGCCAGCAGCCAAGAGTTGCCGTCGGACACCATATATTTT CASSQELPSDTIYF
many TRBJ2-1 TRBV28 - TGTGCCAGCAGTTTTTCGCGATCCTACAATGAGCAGTTCTTC CASSFSRSYNEQFF
- TRBJ2-2 TRBV19 - TGTGCCAGTAGTATGGGCCTAGGCGCCGGGGAGCTGTTTTTT CASSMGLGAGELFF
- TRBJ2-3 TRBV12-3/TRBV12-4 - TGTGCCAGCAGTTCCGGAGAAAGGCAGTATTTT CASSSGERQYF
- TRBJ2-1 TRBV2 TRBD2 TGTGCCAGCAGTGATGGACTAGCGGGAGGTGAGCAGTTCTTC CASSDGLAGGEQFF
- TRBJ2-7 TRBV5-1 - TGCGCCAGCAGCTCTACGAGCCCACTCCGGGACCACGAGCAGTACTTC CASSSTSPLRDHEQYF
few TRBJ1-5 TRBV5-8 - TGTGCCAGCAGCTTAGGGCCCCTAAGCAATCAGCCCCAGCATTTT CASSLGPLSNQPQHF
many TRBJ2-1 TRBV9 - TGTGCCAGCAGCGCCAGCGTGGGCTCCTACAATGAGCAGTTCTTC CASSASVGSYNEQFF
many TRBJ2-3 TRBV7-3 - TGTGCCAGCAGCTTGACGGGGTCAGCGGGCACAGATACGCAGTATTTT CASSLTGSAGTDTQYF
many TRBJ2-7 TRBV15 - TGTGCCACCAGCAGAGATACGGTCGGCGGGGCCGCTCTATACGAGCAGTACTTC CATSRDTVGGAALYEQYF
- TRBJ2-7 TRBV7-9 TRBD1 TGTGCCAGCAGCCCTCGGACAGGGTTGGACGAGCAGTACTTC CASSPRTGLDEQYF
few TRBJ2-5 TRBV9 - TGTGCCAGCAGCACCGGGACCGCTAAAGGGGAGACCCAGTACTTC CASSTGTAKGETQYF
- TRBJ1-5 TRBV19 - TGTGCCAGTGAGACGGGCAATTCCGGATATCAGCCCCAGCATTTT CASETGNSGYQPQHF
many TRBJ1-5 TRBV2 TRBD1 TGTGCCAGCAGTGGTCAGGGGGCTCCAGCCCAGCATTTT CASSGQGAPAQHF
- TRBJ2-5 TRBV28 - TGTGCCAGCAGTTTATTGGGGTATGAAGAGACCCAGTACTTC CASSLLGYEETQYF
- TRBJ1-6 TRBV24-1 TRBD1 TGTGCCACCAGTGATGCGACAGGGGGCGATTCACCCCCCCACTTT CATSDATGGDSPPHF
many TRBJ1-2 TRBV6-1 TRBD1 TGTGCCAGCAGGACAGGGTTGGCTGGCTACACCTTC CASRTGLAGYTF
many TRBJ2-2 TRBV3-1 TRBD1 TGTGCCAGCAGCCAAGGCCACAGGGGGAACTCCGGGGAGCTGTTTTTT CASSQGHRGNSGELFF
many TRBJ2-1 TRBV7-8 TRBD2 TGTGCCTCAGCAAGGACTAGCGCGTACAATGAGCAGTTCTTC CASARTSAYNEQFF
- TRBJ2-7 TRBV6-2/TRBV6-3 TRBD2 TGTGCCAGCAGTTACTGGGGGAGGGCCGGAGAGCAGTACTTC CASSYWGRAGEQYF
many TRBJ1-2 TRBV7-2 - TGTGCCAGCAGCCTGTATATTTTTGATGGCTACACCTTC CASSLYIFDGYTF
many TRBJ2-1 TRBV18 - TGTGCCAGCTCACCAACTAGTACCGCTAATGAGCAGTTCTTC CASSPTSTANEQFF
few TRBJ2-1 TRBV4-2 TRBD1 TGTGCCAGCAGCCAAGATCAGCGACAGGGGTACAATGAGCAGTTCTTC CASSQDQRQGYNEQFF
many TRBJ2-1 TRBV11-1 TRBD2 TGTGCCAGCAGCTTTTTAGGCGGGAGCGGATCGCAGTTCTTC CASSFLGGSGSQFF
many TRBJ2-5 TRBV7-9 - TGTGCCAGCAGCTTGGGCCCAGGGCGCGGAGAGACCCAGTACTTC CASSLGPGRGETQYF
many TRBJ2-3 TRBV7-2 TRBD2 TGTGCCTCCGCACCCGGACTAGCGGGCACAGATACGCAGTATTTT CASAPGLAGTDTQYF
many TRBJ2-1 TRBV12-5 TRBD2 TGTGCTAGTGGGACTAGCGCAAGCAACAATGAGCAGTTCTTC CASGTSASNNEQFF
many TRBJ1-2 TRBV20-1 - TGCAGTGCTAGAGCTCCAGGGATGGGTGGCTATGGCTACACCTTC CSARAPGMGGYGYTF
- TRBJ2-1 TRBV19 - TGTGCCAGTAGTATAGGGGTGCTCGAGCACAATGAGCAGTTCTTC CASSIGVLEHNEQFF
few TRBJ1-3 TRBV11-3 - TGTGCCAGCAGCCCACCGGATGGGGTCACCTCCGCCTATTTT CASSPPDGVTSAYF
many TRBJ2-5 TRBV7-9 - TGTGCCAGCAGCTCCAAGGGAAAGGAGGGCCACCAAGAGACCCAGTACTTC CASSSKGKEGHQETQYF
few TRBJ1-2 TRBV7-9 TRBD1 TGTGCCAGCAGCGCGACAGGGGGATGGGATGGCTACACCTTC CASSATGGWDGYTF
many TRBJ1-1 TRBV7-9 - TGTGCCAGCAGCCCCCAAACAGGGCTCCAAGGGATGAACACTGAAGCTTTCTTT CASSPQTGLQGMNTEAFF
many TRBJ2-2 TRBV20-1 TRBD2 TGCAGTGCTAGGAATCCGGGACTAGCGACCGGGGAGCTGTTTTTT CSARNPGLATGELFF
- TRBJ2-7 TRBV7-2 TRBD2 TGTGCCAGCAGCTTAGCGGGGCTAGCGGGAGTGTACGAGCAGTACTTC CASSLAGLAGVYEQYF
few TRBJ2-1 TRBV30 TRBD2 TGTGCTACAAGGACTAGCGGGAGGGATGAGCAGTTCTTC CATRTSGRDEQFF
- TRBJ2-7 TRBV18 TRBD2 TGTGCCAGCTCACTAGCGGGAGAGGGCTCCTACGAGCAGTACTTC CASSLAGEGSYEQYF
many TRBJ1-1 TRBV6-2/TRBV6-3 - TGTGCCAGCAGTCGGACACGAGGGGGGAACACTGAAGCTTTCTTT CASSRTRGGNTEAFF
many TRBJ1-2 TRBV14 TRBD1 TGTGCCAGCAGCCAAACTACCGGGACAGGGGGCCGGTTTATATCCCGCTACACCTTC CASSQTTGTGGRFISRYTF
- TRBJ2-1 TRBV7-3 - TGTGCCAGCAGCTTAAGTGGAACAGGCTTCTGGAATGAGCAGTTCTTC CASSLSGTGFWNEQFF
many TRBJ2-4 TRBV7-8 - TGTGCCAGCAGCTTAGACGCTCCTTTAGCCAAAAACATTCAGTACTTC CASSLDAPLAKNIQYF
many TRBJ2-5 TRBV7-8 - TGTGCCAGCAGCTTAGCTGGGGGAGGGGGACAAGAGACCCAGTACTTC CASSLAGGGGQETQYF
- TRBJ2-3 TRBV7-3 - TGTGCCAGCAGCCTGGACGGGAACACAGATACGCAGTATTTT CASSLDGNTDTQYF
many TRBJ2-7 TRBV4-3 - TGCGCCAGCAGCCGAGGAATCCCAGGGCACGAGCAGTACTTC CASSRGIPGHEQYF
many TRBJ2-1 TRBV5-1 - TGCGCCAGCACCAAAAACGGGGCGTTTAGCTCCTACAATGAGCAGTTCTTC CASTKNGAFSSYNEQFF
many TRBJ2-7 TRBV2 - TGTGCCAGCAGTGGTGGGGCCCTGATCTACGAGCAGTACTTC CASSGGALIYEQYF
- TRBJ2-7 TRBV9 TRBD2 TGTGCCAGCAGCCCTCTCAGCGGGAGGGAAAATGAGCAGTACTTC CASSPLSGRENEQYF
- TRBJ1-5 TRBV19 - TGTGCCAGTAAGGCAGGGGCCAGCAATCAGCCCCAGCATTTT CASKAGASNQPQHF
- TRBJ2-2 TRBV12-3/TRBV12-4 TRBD2 TGTGCCAGCAGCCAGCGGGAGGGGTACACCGGGGAGCTGTTTTTT CASSQREGYTGELFF
many TRBJ2-3 TRBV29-1 - TGCAGCGTTGCGGGCGGTAGCACAGATACGCAGTATTTT CSVAGGSTDTQYF
few TRBJ2-3 TRBV20-1 - TGCAGTGCTAGAGATTGGTCTAGCGCAGATACGCAGTATTTT CSARDWSSADTQYF
few TRBJ1-1 TRBV12-3/TRBV12-4 - TGTGCCAGCAGTCGCTTGAGGGAAGCTTTCTTT CASSRLREAFF
- TRBJ1-1 TRBV5-1 - TGCGCCAGCAGCTTGGGGGGGTCAGATGAAGCTTTCTTT CASSLGGSDEAFF